The source of this T cell receptor beta chain is a study of T cells in Graves' hyperthyroidism and ophthalmopathy. Study information: Initial diagnosis, before any treatment, was when peripheral blood was collected.

Uncontrolled infection, other autoimmune disease, pregnancy or lactation led to exclusion. Thyroid ultrasound and orbital computed tomography, with clinical symptoms and serum thyroxine and TRAb, informed diagnoses. This CDR3 spans 14 amino acids. CDR1 and CDR2 (germline): SNHLY, FYNNEI. The V end lost 7 bases, the J end lost 8 bases, and 15 bases lay between the germline ends. Amplification targeted TCR beta CDR3 regions from RNA transcripts. HTBI primers were the set used in a first-round RT-PCR of the TCR CDR3. Each CDR3 protein is one row after TCRdb ran MiXCR on the multiplex PCR reads. The sample lists some 270,000 distinct CDR3 sequences, roughly an eighth occurring once. This clonotype showed up many times.

Specimen: blood. The V and J genes are TRBV2 and TRBJ1-6, with D unresolved. The clonotype originates from a woman aged 40 to 55 with Graves' hyperthyroidism. The CDR3 DNA reads TGTGCCAGCAATGGCGGGATTATGGATTCACCCCTCCACTTT. Translated, it gives CASNGGIMDSPLHF.